The 10 T cell receptor beta chains in this list originate from one sample, sequenced in a study of blood T cell repertoires in COVID-19. The table came from immunoSEQ multiplex PCR; TCRdb's copy has only in-frame clones and leaves some out. The table includes 150,000 to 200,000 clones, around 90% detected once. Material for sequencing was peripheral blood. The receptors here all came from a man in his forties or fifties with acute or convalescent COVID-19.

The chain couples TRBV12-3 or TRBV12-4 to TRBJ2-5, with a tentative D call TRBD2 (6 bases). The length of the CDR3 is 13 residues. Trimming removed 5 bases at V and 0 bases at J, with 7 bases between. The CDR3 DNA sequence: TGTGCCAGCAGTCGGGACTACCAAGAGACCCAGTACTTC. Its protein product is CASSRDYQETQYF.

The gene calls are TRBV19 and TRBJ2-1, with 10 bases matching TRBD2. Germline CDR1 LNHDA, CDR2 SQIVND (reference sequence). Trimming cost V 5 bases and J 8 bases; bases outside gene matches: 6. There are 14 residues in the CDR3. CDR3 coding DNA: TGTGCCAGTAGTTTTAGCGGGAGGTTATATGAGCAGTTCTTC. Amino acid sequence: CASSFSGRLYEQFF.

This chain links TRBV7-2 with TRBJ2-7, with TRBD2 identical over 10 bases. The CDR3 sequence is 14 residues long. Per germline, CDR1 SGHTA and CDR2 FQGNSA. V dropped 5 bases and J dropped 9; count of bases not matched to a gene: 10. CDR3 protein: CASSPTSGAIVQYF. The CDR3 nucleotides are TGTGCCAGCAGCCCCACTAGCGGGGCGATCGTGCAGTACTTC.

The chain employs TRBV7-2 and TRBJ2-7, with 7 nucleotides matching TRBD2. V shed 2 bases, J shed 5 bases, and the junction held 9 bases outside the gene matches. Germline V gene sequence: CDR1 SGHTA, CDR2 FQGNSA. The CDR3 is 15 residues long. The CDR3 bases are TGTGCCAGCAGCTTACAAACTAGCGCGGACCACGAGCAGTACTTC. As protein: CASSLQTSADHEQYF.

This clone has a handful of counts. The J gene is TRBJ2-7, the V gene TRBV7-9; D remains unclear. The germline V and J ends were trimmed by 8 bases and 0 bases, with 8 bases remaining between them. Per the germline V gene, CDR1 is SEHNR and CDR2 is FQNEAQ (reference sequence). The CDR3 consists of 12 residues. In nucleotides, the CDR3 is TGTGCCAGCGGCGCTAGCTCCTACGAGCAGTACTTC. Residues: CASGASSYEQYF.

The CDR3 spells CASSQNGVGQDNSPLHF. The CDR3 nucleotides read TGCGCCAGCAGCCAAAACGGAGTCGGACAGGATAATTCACCCCTCCACTTT. V usage is TRBV4-1 and J usage is TRBJ1-6; 7 bases line up with TRBD1. Trimming at V came to 2 bases and at J to 5 bases, leaving 9 bases not matched to a gene. Germline CDR1 and CDR2: MGHRA and YSYEKL. The CDR3 contains 17 residues.

This chain connects TRBV7-9 to TRBJ2-2, with TRBD1 as a possible D gene (6 bases). This CDR3 is 17 amino acids long. Germline lookup yields CDR1 SEHNR and CDR2 FQNEAQ (reference sequence). V dropped 5 bases and J dropped 5 bases, with 21 bases sitting between them. This CDR3 is CASSPTGHSSSTGELFF. The CDR3, as DNA: TGTGCCAGCAGCCCCACAGGGCACAGTTCGTCGACCGGGGAGCTGTTTTTT.

This sequence joins TRBV27 and TRBJ2-7; maybe TRBD2 (6 bases). Germline CDR1 is MNHEY and CDR2 is SMNVEV (reference sequence). The CDR3 totals 15 residues. V was clipped by 5 bases and J by 1 base, with 15 bases between them. Here the CDR3 DNA reads TGTGCCAGCAGTCCCAATAGACTAGTTTCCTACGAGCAGTACTTC. Its translation: CASSPNRLVSYEQYF.

The chain has TRBV27 and TRBJ2-1; 8 bases align to TRBD2. J was trimmed by 8 bases and V by 7 bases; bases with no gene match: 13. This CDR3 region has 15 residues. Looked up from germline, CDR1 is MNHEY and CDR2 is SMNVEV (reference sequence). CDR3 amino acids: CASKTERAGEHEQFF. The DNA of the CDR3 is TGTGCCAGCAAGACCGAAAGAGCGGGAGAGCATGAGCAGTTCTTC.

The chain employs TRBV4-2 and TRBJ1-2; perhaps TRBD1 as D (6 bases). The CDR3 has 15 amino acids. The germline CDR1 and CDR2 sequences are LGHNA and YNFKEQ. The V gene lost 0 bases and the J gene lost 2 bases, with 10 bases spanning the gap. CDR3 loop: CASSQEPTGNYGYTF. The CDR3 bases are TGTGCCAGCAGCCAAGAGCCCACAGGGAACTATGGCTACACCTTC.